In this sample, the clone carrying this T cell receptor (beta chain) turned up a few times. Its antigen is not identified. Regarding time point: persistent/refractory GD, antithyroid drugs over 5 years with positive TRAb. RNA from PBMCs was the source of the TCR library. Arm-PCR with iRepertoire HTBI primers amplified the CDR3 regions for these TCR beta libraries. TCRdb re-analysed the multiplex PCR reads in MiXCR, keeping a single row per CDR3 protein. The profile shows nearly 350,000 distinct CDR3 sequences, about 19% of them singletons. CDR3 size: 11 residues. Germline CDR1 is LNHDA and CDR2 is SQIVND (reference sequence). Trimming cost V 4 bases and J 6 bases, with 6 bases left between them. This sample stems from a study of regulatory T cells in long-lasting Graves disease. General study results and limits: Only peripheral blood was studied, not thyroid tissue.

V is TRBV19 and J is TRBJ1-2, with D hard to call. This receptor was taken from a female donor with Graves disease. Sequencing was performed on peripheral blood mononuclear cells (PBMCs), taken when the disease was refractory, from a patient treated with antithyroid drugs. The CDR3 spells CASSTPDGYTF. The CDR3 DNA sequence: TGTGCCAGTAGTACGCCGGATGGCTACACCTTC. Drawing the rest from reference TRBV19 and TRBJ1-2, the complete variable domain is DGGITQSPKYLFRKEGQNVTLSCEQNLNHDAMYWYRQDPGQGLRLIYYSQIVNDFQKGDIAEGYSVSREKKESFPLTVTSAQKNPTAFYLCASSTPDGYTFGSGTRLTVV.